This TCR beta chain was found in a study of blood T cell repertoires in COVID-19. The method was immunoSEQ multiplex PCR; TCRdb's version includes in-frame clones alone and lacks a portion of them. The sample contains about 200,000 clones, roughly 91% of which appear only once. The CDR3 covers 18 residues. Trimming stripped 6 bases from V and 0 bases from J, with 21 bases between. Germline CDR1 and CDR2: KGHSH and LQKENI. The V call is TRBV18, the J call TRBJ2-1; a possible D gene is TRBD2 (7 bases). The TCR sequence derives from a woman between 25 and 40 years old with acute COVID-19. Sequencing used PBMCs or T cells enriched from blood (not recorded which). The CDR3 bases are TGTGCCAGCTCCCTCGGGGGGCCCGGTTCGAGCTCCTACAATGAGCAGTTCTTC. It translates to CASSLGGPGSSSYNEQFF.